This entry concerns a single T cell receptor (beta chain). Its antigen is still unknown. The data were obtained in a study of radiotherapy plus CTLA-4 blockade in lung cancer. Study in general: Among enrolled patients, roughly 20% responded and 31% achieved disease control.

The assay was immunoSEQ multiplex PCR, and TCRdb's table has in-frame clones only and misses some. The sample records about 51,000 clones, 65% to 80% being singletons. This CDR3 is built from 13 residues. V gave up 2 bases and J gave up 7 bases, with 12 bases separating them. Germline CDR1 is MNHEY and CDR2 is SVGAGI. Study-wide findings and caveats: Expansion in blood of tumor-derived TCR clones was seen after radiotherapy plus ipilimumab.

The sample consisted of peripheral blood, taken from a patient treated with radiotherapy plus ipilimumab. The rearrangement links TRBV6-5 to TRBJ2-7, with D possibly TRBD2 on 5 matching bases. This sequence was found in a human donor with non-small cell lung cancer whose response to radiotherapy plus ipilimumab could not be evaluated. DNA of the CDR3: TGTGCCAGCAGTTACGGGTATACGGGAGAGCAGTACTTC. Protein: CASSYGYTGEQYF.